These 8 T cell receptor beta chains originate from one sample sequenced in a study of T cells in narcolepsy. Libraries were prepared by immunoSEQ multiplex PCR; TCRdb keeps only in-frame clonotypes and omits some of them. The data contain more than 25,000 clones, roughly 78% of them seen just once; the ten biggest clones take up 6.6%. The source material was memory (CD45RA-) CD4+ T cells from blood. The receptor set was obtained from a human donor in good health.

The V and J genes are TRBV2 and TRBJ2-5; D gene unclear. With 2 bases removed from V and 1 base from J, the gap between germline ends came to 8 bases. The CDR3 has 14 residues. Looked up from germline, CDR1 is SNHLY and CDR2 is FYNNEI. CDR3 sequence reads: CASSEPRPQETQYF. CDR3 coding DNA: TGTGCCAGCAGTGAACCCCGACCCCAAGAGACCCAGTACTTC.

This clone came up once. No conserved phenylalanine or tryptophan ends this CDR3, so it is likely a read error. The chain is built from TRBV15 and TRBJ1-3; D unresolved. Trimming took 5 bases from V and 5 from J, leaving 10 bases between them. Germline V lookup: CDR1 LNHNV, CDR2 YYDKDF (reference sequence). The CDR3 runs 13 residues. This CDR3 is CATSLGLRNTIYL. The CDR3 DNA sequence: TGTGCCACCAGCTTAGGACTGAGAAACACCATATATCTT.

The CDR3 coding sequence is TGTGCCAGCAGTTTTAGGGGGCAGTGGACTGAAGCTTTCTTT. Its protein product is CASSFRGQWTEAFF. V gene TRBV28 combines with J gene TRBJ1-1, with 7 bases matching TRBD1. Germline CDR1 MDHEN, CDR2 SYDVKM. J lost 5 bases, V lost 3 bases, and 6 bases had no gene match. The CDR3 is 14 amino acids.

This clone appeared a few times. The gene calls are TRBV28 and TRBJ2-2; 7 nucleotides line up with TRBD1. Germline V gene data show CDR1 as MDHEN and CDR2 as SYDVKM. This CDR3 is built from 15 residues. The J segment lost 5 bases and the V segment lost 10 bases, leaving 13 bases of the junction unmatched. As DNA, the CDR3 is TGTGCCACCCTAGCTCGACAGGGTTCTACCGGGGAGCTGTTTTTT. It codes for CATLARQGSTGELFF.

The rearrangement links TRBV2 to TRBJ2-5; 7 nucleotides align to TRBD2. With the DNA end fitting TRBJ2-7 better, the J assignment may be wrong. Per the germline V gene, CDR1 is SNHLY and CDR2 is FYNNEI. The CDR3 is 15 residues long. The DNA of the CDR3 is TGTGCCAGCAGTGAAGGGAGCGGGAACTCCTACGAGCAGTACTTC. Protein: CASSEGSGNSYEQYF.

The chain links TRBV7-2 to TRBJ2-5, with D perhaps matching TRBD2 (5 bases). The CDR3 is made up of 15 amino acids. Trimming shortened V by 5 bases and J by 1 base, and 14 bases separated the two germline ends. Germline CDR1 SGHTA, CDR2 FQGNSA. The CDR3, as DNA: TGTGCCAGCAGCACTAGGCCCCCACCCCAAGAGACCCAGTACTTC. Residues: CASSTRPPPQETQYF.

The chain links TRBV5-5 to TRBJ2-7, with 11 bases lining up with TRBD2. V trimming: 4 bases; J trimming: 5 bases; junction bases outside the gene matches: 11. The CDR3 contains 16 residues. The germline V gene encodes CDR1 SGHKS and CDR2 YYEKEE (reference sequence). Here the CDR3 DNA reads TGTGCCAGCAGCCACCGGGTACTAGCGGGGGCTGACGAGCAGTACTTC. Residues: CASSHRVLAGADEQYF.

The gene calls are TRBV7-2 and TRBJ1-5, with TRBD1 matching over 9 bases. Germline CDR1 and CDR2: SGHTA and FQGNSA. The CDR3 contains 15 residues. V dropped 5 bases and J dropped 6; count of bases not matched to a gene: 8. CDR3 sequence (DNA): TGTGCCAGCAGCCAAGAACAGGGGGCTATTCAGCCCCAGCATTTT. It encodes CASSQEQGAIQPQHF.